The entry below describes one T cell receptor beta chain. The target of this receptor is not known. No much larger clone is present one base from it, and per-base qualities are unavailable. The same CDR3 is also encoded by other DNA sequences in this sample. To be included, a participant needed at least one PBMC sample from before ART initiation plus at least two post-ART samples. All participants with HIV were treated in the United States of America. Cryopreserved samples of about 0.9-11 million PBMC were thawed and washed before DNA extraction. At the time of the earliest PBMC sample, participants with HIV were aged between about 23 and 55 years. Each participant contributed PBMC samples from 1-4 timepoints before ART initiation and 2-8 timepoints after ART initiation, with a median of 7 samples. Serial HIV viral load, CD4+ T-cell count, ART history and demographic data were obtained for every participant. Using a Qiagen kit on a QIAcube, genomic DNA was extracted from unsorted PBMC, with samples processed in batches of 12.

From the germline V gene, CDR1 is SGHTA and CDR2 is FQGNSA. From the cysteine up to the phenylalanine, the CDR3 has a length of 13 residues. Left in the record is the CDR3 DNA by itself, 39 bases read in frame from the first base. The junction carries 11 bases between V and J, which are trimmed by 5 bases and 4 bases respectively. The immunoSEQ hsTCRB v3.0 assay was used at survey level resolution to sequence the TRB variable region. TRB sequencing targeted a depth of about 35,000-55,000 T-cell genomes per sample. An Illumina MiSeq with a v3 150-cycle kit was used to sequence the pooled TRB libraries. Regarding the original processing steps: Repertoire analysis was performed in R inside a reproducible Nextflow workflow that covered QC, data transformation and analysis. LymphoSeq2, an R package for exploring AIRR-Seq data, was used to implement the custom analyses. A few samples that yielded fewer than 5000 total TRB sequences were excluded, so that some 190 HIV repertoires were analyzed. Among the approximately 180 retained HIV repertoires, about 60 were collected before ART initiation and 129 were collected after ART initiation. Repertoires were downsampled to 5000 TRB nucleotide sequences, with summary statistics averaged over 100 downsampling iterations. TRB sequences were retained for analysis only if CDR3 regions of at least seven amino acids were present. Diversity was measured with a Shannon entropy-derived clonality score and the Gini coefficient. In the repertoire networks, any two of the top 5000 CDR3 amino acid sequences were connected whenever the two sequences differed by an edit distance of one. For TRB CDR3 amino acid sequences, GLIPH2 was used to predict antigen specificity groups and MHC restriction. To flag known CMV, EBV, HIV or tissue antigen associations, CDR3 amino acid sequences were matched against VDJdb and McPAS-TCR. Pre-ART, post-ART and control groups were compared with Wilcoxon signed-rank tests and Holm-Bonferroni correction. The table was pulled from immuneACCESS by TCRdb, which kept in-frame rearrangements only. Such tables lose some clones; where checked, under half of the loss comes from unresolved V genes, and the rest has no known cause. V, J and clone size are those of that table, while D and trimming were read from the DNA. Present in this sample are 20,000 to 25,000 clones, 79% of which were seen just once. The ten largest clones take up roughly a tenth of the sample.

The data derive from a study of long-term antiretroviral therapy in people with HIV (dated by TCRdb to between 2021 and 2024). In terms of the full investigation: The earliest samples were collected roughly a decade before the 2015 WHO recommendation for immediate ART, at a time when ART was usually postponed until CD4 counts fell. A total of roughly 200 cryopreserved PBMC samples were contributed to the cohort by 30 adults with confirmed HIV infection, with samples collected serially over a mean of roughly six years (range 1-12). Of the 30 participants with HIV, 10 to 11 were female. Test extractions of a monoclonal T-cell line alongside 33 polyclonal samples showed no cross-contamination during QIAcube processing. This retrospective serial study examined whether starting ART and sustained HIV suppression were associated with changes in the composition and diversity of the TRB repertoire in peripheral blood. What the study reported, not specific to this receptor: The samples span the years 2004 to 2017, and the ART regimens used may be less effective than current regimens. HIV repertoires had narrower CDR3 length ranges than controls, and the network structure suggested an antigen-experienced repertoire that shifted only slightly toward naive after ART. Limited PBMC availability meant only the TCR beta chain was sequenced, without alpha chain pairing. Starting ART was linked to a significant rise in TRB diversity, yet even after long-term ART the diversity remained significantly lower than in transplant donor controls. Unsorted PBMC were profiled instead of sorted CD4+ and CD8+ T cells because pre-ART samples had limited cell numbers. No data were available on ART adherence, viral resistance or therapy changes, limiting inferences about post-ART repertoire changes. Expanded TRB clones identified before ART initiation dominated the repertoire across all time points, though the dominance fluctuated and decreased in many PLHIV after ART.

In this chain, TRBV7-2 is recombined with TRBJ1-2, with a tentative D gene TRBD1 over 5 matching bases. The receptor was isolated from a woman in her thirties or forties with HIV. The material was unsorted PBMCs, obtained 4.1 years after starting antiretroviral therapy. The CDR3 region reads CASSPRDGYGYTF. The sequenced DNA is TGTGCCAGCAGCCCCCGGGACGGCTATGGCTACACCTTC.